This TCR beta chain originates from a study of blood T cell repertoires in COVID-19. Background on the study: The samples span acute and convalescent COVID-19 from the United States, Italy and Spain. Sources were T cells, B-cell-depleted T cells, or PBMCs; the material itself was cDNA or gDNA.

The CDR3 covers 15 residues. Germline CDR1 and CDR2: KGHDR and SFDVKD. V was cut by 2 bases and J by 6 bases, with 13 bases left in between. In the study's own analysis: Cell counts per sample came from amplifying reference gene primers. The table came from immunoSEQ multiplex PCR; TCRdb's copy has only in-frame clones and leaves some out. V, J and clone size were drawn from that table, and D and trimming were deduced from the DNA. The table lists tens of thousands of clones, around 87% of them singletons, with 4.5% to 5% in the top ten. The clonotype was recovered from a woman aged 80 or over with acute or convalescent COVID-19. Sequenced input: peripheral blood. The V gene is TRBV24-1, the J gene TRBJ2-1; D perhaps matches TRBD1 (6 bases). The DNA of the CDR3 is TGTGCCACCAGTGATTCCAACAGGGACCCCAATGAGCAGTTCTTC. Its translation: CATSDSNRDPNEQFF.